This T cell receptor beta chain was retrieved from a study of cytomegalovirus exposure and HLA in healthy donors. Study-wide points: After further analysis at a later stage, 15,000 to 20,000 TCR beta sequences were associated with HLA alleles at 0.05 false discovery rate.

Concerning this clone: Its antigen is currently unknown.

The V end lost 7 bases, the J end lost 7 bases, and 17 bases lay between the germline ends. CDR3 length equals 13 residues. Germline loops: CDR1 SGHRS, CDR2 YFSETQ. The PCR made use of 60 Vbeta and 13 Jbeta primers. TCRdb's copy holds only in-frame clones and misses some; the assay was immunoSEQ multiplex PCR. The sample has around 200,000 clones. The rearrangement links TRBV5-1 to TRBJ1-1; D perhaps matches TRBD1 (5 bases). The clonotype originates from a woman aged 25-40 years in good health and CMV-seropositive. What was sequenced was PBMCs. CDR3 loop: CASASTVNREAFF. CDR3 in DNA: TGCGCCAGCGCCTCGACAGTGAACCGTGAAGCTTTCTTT.